Presented here are 2 T cell receptor beta chains from one specimen sequenced in a study of cytomegalovirus exposure and HLA in healthy donors (dated 2017 in TCRdb). Library method: the immunoSEQ multiplex PCR assay. For the multiplex PCR, a mixture combining 60 forward primers for TCR Vbeta segments and 13 reverse primers for TCR Jbeta segments was used. TCRdb obtained this table from immuneACCESS and retained in-frame rearrangements with V and J assigned. These tables miss some clones; where compared with another copy, unresolved V genes account for less than half of the shortfall, and the remainder is unexplained. A total of over 150,000 clones appear in this sample, approximately 80% of them only once. The ten largest clones capture 2.2% of the sample. Sample: PBMCs. Source of these receptors: a man aged 50 to 60 in good health and CMV-seropositive.

The rearrangement links TRBV4-2 to TRBJ2-7, with TRBD1 matching over 7 bases. The CDR3 covers 16 residues. Germline assignment: CDR1 LGHNA and CDR2 YNFKEQ. Trimming removed 1 base from V and 4 bases from J; junction bases left unmatched: 10. CDR3 loop: CASSQAAQGRDYEQYF. The CDR3 bases are TGTGCCAGCAGCCAAGCTGCACAGGGGCGTGATTACGAGCAGTACTTC.

V and J are TRBV27 and TRBJ2-7; the match to TRBD1 covers 9 bases. V was pared by 5 bases and J by 0 bases, with 11 bases of the junction left unmatched. Germline assignment: CDR1 MNHEY and CDR2 SMNVEV (reference sequence). CDR3 length: 17 amino acids. CDR3 DNA: TGTGCCAGCAGTCCCGAAGTCGGGACAGGGTACTCCTACGAGCAGTACTTC. It encodes CASSPEVGTGYSYEQYF.